These 9 T cell receptor beta chains were sequenced from one sample in a study of blood T cells in healthy people across ages. It was with a sample-barcoded 5' primer and a J-beta primer mix that a second PCR of roughly 6 to 11 cycles was run. TCRdb analysed the 5' RACE reads with MiXCR anew, one entry per CDR3 protein. This sample carries around 970,000 distinct CDR3 sequences, just over 50% of them seen once, and the ten largest clones take about a fifth. Sequenced input: blood. These receptors all come from a woman in her fifties or sixties in good health.

The chain joins TRBV28 to TRBJ2-3; D unresolved. The CDR3 is 14 residues long. The germline V gene has CDR1 MDHEN and CDR2 SYDVKM. V was trimmed by 7 bases and J by 3 bases, leaving 14 bases between them. The CDR3, as DNA: TGTGCCAGCATTCTGTCCCTAGGTACAGATACGCAGTATTTT. The encoded protein is CASILSLGTDTQYF.

CDR3 DNA sequence: TGCAGCGTACGTCAGGGGGGGCTCAATCAGCCCCAGCATTTT. It encodes CSVRQGGLNQPQHF. The V and J genes are TRBV29-1 and TRBJ1-5; TRBD1 agrees at 7 bases. V shed 6 bases and J 3 bases; nucleotides not matched to a gene: 8. The CDR3 spans 14 residues. Germline V lookup: CDR1 SQVTM, CDR2 ANQGSEA.

The chain has TRBV7-2 and TRBJ2-5, with 10 bases aligning to TRBD2. Germline V gene data show CDR1 as SGHTA and CDR2 as FQGNSA. With 5 bases clipped from V and 11 bases from J, the junction kept 11 bases outside the gene matches. The CDR3 extends over 14 amino acids. The CDR3 here is CASSISGREDEQYF. CDR3 DNA: TGTGCCAGCAGCATAAGCGGGAGGGAGGATGAGCAGTACTTC.

The V and J genes are TRBV5-4 and TRBJ1-2, with D unclear. Per germline, CDR1 SGHNT and CDR2 YYREEE (reference sequence). Trimming stripped 4 bases from V and 6 bases from J, with 10 bases between. The CDR3 extends over 12 amino acids. The CDR3 spells CASSTYKDGYTF. In DNA, the CDR3 is TGTGCCAGCAGCACCTATAAGGATGGCTACACCTTC.

This clonotype was counted a single time. V gene TRBV20-1 combines with J gene TRBJ1-2; TRBD1 aligns across 7 bases. This CDR3 comprises 15 residues. Looked up from germline, CDR1 is DFQATT and CDR2 is SNEGSKA (reference sequence). J was trimmed by 6 bases and V by 2 bases; bases with no gene match: 12. CDR3 nucleotide sequence: TGCAGTGCTAGATACCACAGGGGACAGAGGGATGGCTACACCTTC. Its protein product is CSARYHRGQRDGYTF.

The gene calls are TRBV27 and TRBJ2-7, with 9 bases that match TRBD2. The CDR3 is 13 residues long. J was trimmed by 7 bases and V by 3 bases; bases with no gene match: 4. Germline CDR1 and CDR2: MNHEY and SMNVEV (reference sequence). The CDR3 here is CASSFLAGAEQYF. CDR3 bases: TGTGCCAGCAGTTTCTTAGCGGGAGCTGAGCAGTACTTC.

J is TRBJ2-3 and V is TRBV9; D unresolved. The CDR3 runs 16 residues. V dropped 0 bases and J dropped 5 bases, with 16 bases sitting between them. Germline V gives CDR1 SGDLS, CDR2 YYNGEE. The CDR3 DNA reads as TGTGCCAGCAGCGTAGACCACGGGCATAAGGGAGATACGCAGTATTTT. This codes for CASSVDHGHKGDTQYF. Full variable domain (missing parts from reference TRBV9 and TRBJ2-3): DSGVTQTPKHLITATGQRVTLRCSPRSGDLSVYWYQQSLDQGLQFLIQYYNGEERAKGNILERFSAQQFPDLHSELNLSSLELGDSALYFCASSVDHGHKGDTQYFGPGTRLTVL.

The V call is TRBV15, the J call TRBJ2-2; D uncertain. CDR3 size: 14 residues. V was shortened by 3 bases and J by 4 bases, with 9 bases between the two germline ends. Germline loops: CDR1 LNHNV, CDR2 YYDKDF (reference sequence). CDR3 sequence: CATSSDWVTGELFF. CDR3 DNA: TGTGCCACCAGCAGCGACTGGGTCACCGGGGAGCTGTTTTTT.

V gene TRBV27 combines with J gene TRBJ2-3; TRBD2 matches at 7 bases. With 7 bases clipped from V and 4 bases from J, the junction kept 8 bases outside the gene matches. Germline V gene lookup returns CDR1 MNHEY and CDR2 SMNVEV (reference sequence). This CDR3 region has 14 residues. CDR3 amino acids: CASKRAGVSDTQYF. The CDR3 DNA is TGTGCCAGCAAAAGGGCGGGAGTATCAGATACGCAGTATTTT.